This T cell receptor (beta chain) was identified during a study of T cell responses to AZD1222 COVID-19 vaccine. Points from the study as a whole: CD4 TCRs linked to vaccination spanned spike, dominating at 160-218 and 743-854. It was only after the peak T cell response that any repertoires were sampled. As reported, nearly half of all spike-specific TCRs target variant regions that are unmutated. Just six people given AZD1222 tested seropositive at baseline.

In the case of this clone: The antigen remains undetermined.

V lost 5 bases, J lost 2 bases, and 4 bases lay in between. Germline V gene data show CDR1 as LNHNV and CDR2 as YYDKDF (reference sequence). CDR3 length: 11 residues. Assay used: immunoSEQ multiplex PCR; TCRdb lists only in-frame clones, some missing. The sample has about 120,000 clones, about nine tenths seen once. This TCR derives from an adult in good health. J is TRBJ2-7 and V is TRBV15; D call uncertain. The sequencing used peripheral blood, collected on day 0 of AZD1222 vaccination. CDR3 nucleotide sequence: TGTGCCACCAGCGGAACCTACGAGCAGTACTTC. Protein: CATSGTYEQYF.